Listed below are T cell receptor beta chains from one sample, sequenced in a study of PD-1 and CTLA-4 blockade in melanoma. The data were produced by immunoSEQ multiplex PCR, yet TCRdb's version contains in-frame clones alone and is incomplete. The sample holds around 31,000 clones, more than 85% seen once. Here the sequenced sample was CD8+ T cells from peripheral blood, taken from a patient given anti-PD-1 treatment. The receptor set was obtained from a human donor with melanoma. Both conserved end residues are part of each CDR3. D genes are given only for firm matches. Clone size is given for some rows only: seen once, a few or many times, or a class if the clone is expanded.

j_call d_call v_call clone_size cdr3_nt cdr3_aa
TRBJ2-1 TRBD2 TRBV13 once TGTGCCAGCAGCTTAGCCCTTGGACTAGCGGGAGGAAGTAATGAGCAGTTCTTC CASSLALGLAGGSNEQFF
TRBJ1-5 - TRBV2 - TGTGCCAGCAGGGCCGGGTCGGGCGGCGACAATCAGCCCCAGCATTTT CASRAGSGGDNQPQHF
TRBJ2-1 TRBD2 TRBV6-2/TRBV6-3 - TGTGCCAGCAGTTACGGGCCGATGGGACTAGACCCTACCTACAATGAGCAGTTCTTC CASSYGPMGLDPTYNEQFF
TRBJ1-2 - TRBV5-1 - TGCGCCAGCAGCACCGTGGCGTGGGGTTTCCGTGGCTACACCTTC CASSTVAWGFRGYTF
TRBJ2-1 - TRBV7-3 - TGTGCCAGCAGGTCAGCGGGTTCGGGTTTGAATGAGCAGTTCTTC CASRSAGSGLNEQFF
TRBJ2-7 TRBD1 TRBV19 - TGTGCCAGTACCCCCGGGCGGACAGGGGGCCTTATGGGCTCCTACGAGCAGTACTTC CASTPGRTGGLMGSYEQYF
TRBJ2-7 - TRBV12-1 - TGTGCCAGCAGCCCTAATCTCTACAGGGGACCGACCTACGAGCAGTACTTC CASSPNLYRGPTYEQYF
TRBJ1-1 TRBD1 TRBV29-1 - TGCAGCGTAAAACCGGGGACAGGAGGCACTGAAGCTTTCTTT CSVKPGTGGTEAFF
TRBJ2-7 - TRBV7-9 - TGTGCCAGCAGCTCCCCCTGGGAAGGCTACGAGCAGTACTTC CASSSPWEGYEQYF
TRBJ2-1 TRBD2 TRBV27 - TGTGCCAGCAGCCTAGGCGGGGGAGGCAATGAGCAGTTCTTC CASSLGGGGNEQFF
TRBJ1-1 - TRBV6-6 - TGTGCCAGCTCGGTGGGCCCGAACACTGAAGCTTTCTTT CASSVGPNTEAFF
TRBJ2-5 - TRBV12-3/TRBV12-4 - TGTGCCAGCAGTTTAGTCAGGGAGGAGACCCAGTACTTC CASSLVREETQYF
TRBJ2-1 - TRBV5-1 - TGCGCCAGCAGCTTCAGCGGGCCCCCGGGGGAGCAGTTCTTC CASSFSGPPGEQFF
TRBJ1-1 - TRBV6-5 - TGTGCCAGCAGTCCCGGGGGCGGCACTGAAGCTTTCTTT CASSPGGGTEAFF
TRBJ1-2 - TRBV11-2 once TGTGCCAGCAGCTCCGGGACTCTCGGGGGCTACACCTTC CASSSGTLGGYTF
TRBJ1-1 TRBD1 TRBV6-1 - TGTGCCAGCAGTGAGGGACAGGAGAACACTGAAGCTTTCTTT CASSEGQENTEAFF
TRBJ1-1 TRBD1 TRBV7-6 - TGTGCCAGCAGCTCCGGACAGGGGCTGAACACTGAAGCTTTCTTT CASSSGQGLNTEAFF
TRBJ1-3 - TRBV10-2 - TGCGCCAGCAGTGAGGGCAGACCCGGAAACACCATATATTTT CASSEGRPGNTIYF
TRBJ2-2 TRBD2 TRBV25-1 - TGTGCCAGCAGTGAATGGATAGCGGGAGTTACCGGGGAGCTGTTTTTT CASSEWIAGVTGELFF
TRBJ1-6 - TRBV13 - TGTGCCAGCCGCTGGAGGGGATCGAGTAATTCACCCCTCCACTTT CASRWRGSSNSPLHF
TRBJ1-2 - TRBV7-9 - TGTGCCAGCAGCTTACCGCCCCTGATTACACCCCCGTCGGGATATGGCTACACCTTC CASSLPPLITPPSGYGYTF
TRBJ2-7 - TRBV21-1 - TGTGCCAGCAGATTAGACAGGAGTCCTTGGTACGAGCAGTACTTC CASRLDRSPWYEQYF
TRBJ1-5 - TRBV27 - TGTGCCAGCAGTTTAGGGAGCAATCAGCCCCAGCATTTT CASSLGSNQPQHF
TRBJ2-1 - TRBV7-9 - TGTGCCAGCAGCTTAGAGAGGAATGAGCAGTTCTTC CASSLERNEQFF
TRBJ2-3 - TRBV5-1 - TGCGCCAGCAGCTCTACTAGGGTGGATACGCAGTATTTT CASSSTRVDTQYF
TRBJ2-1 - TRBV6-8 - TGTGCCAGAGAATACAAAGCTACCGACGGGGATGGGCAGTTCTTC CAREYKATDGDGQFF
TRBJ2-7 TRBD2 TRBV4-1 once TGCGCCAGCAGCCCACTAGCGGGACAGACCTACGAGCAGTACTTC CASSPLAGQTYEQYF
TRBJ2-7 - TRBV14 - TGTGCCAGCAGCCTTTCCATCTCCCATTACGAGCAGTACTTC CASSLSISHYEQYF
TRBJ1-1 - TRBV9 once TGTGCCAGCAGCGTAGGCGGGGGCTCGTATAACACTGAAGCTTTCTTT CASSVGGGSYNTEAFF
TRBJ2-7 - TRBV29-1 - TGCAGCGTTATGGGACATAACTCCTACGAGCAGTACTTC CSVMGHNSYEQYF
TRBJ2-2 - TRBV19 - TGTGCCAGTAGCCGCATGCATCAGAAAAGTAACACCGGGGAGCTGTTTTTT CASSRMHQKSNTGELFF
TRBJ1-1 - TRBV7-9 - TGTGCCAGCGGGGACGAGACGCTGAACACTGAAGCTTTCTTT CASGDETLNTEAFF
TRBJ2-7 - TRBV12-3/TRBV12-4 - TGTGCCAGCAGTTTTAACCCAACTTACGAGCAGTACTTC CASSFNPTYEQYF
TRBJ2-7 TRBD1 TRBV5-4 - TGTGCCAGCAGCTTCCGGGACAGGGAGTCCTACGAGCAGTACTTC CASSFRDRESYEQYF
TRBJ2-1 - TRBV7-9 - TGTGCCAGCAGTTTCGCGACAGGATCCTACAATGAGCAGTTCTTC CASSFATGSYNEQFF
TRBJ2-5 - TRBV21-1 - TGTGCCAGCATCCAGGGTGTTGAGACCCAGTACTTC CASIQGVETQYF
TRBJ1-1 - TRBV4-1 - TGCGCCAGCAGCCAAGACCTGAACACTGAAGCTTTCTTT CASSQDLNTEAFF